A selection of T cell receptor beta chains follows, all from one sample in a study of Graves' ophthalmopathy and Graves' hyperthyroidism. MiXCR, run by TCRdb on the multiplex PCR reads, gives a single entry per CDR3 protein. The top ten clones hold approximately 13% of a sample with 300,000 to 400,000 distinct CDR3 sequences, roughly 17% of them seen once. Sequencing was done on a sample of peripheral blood. These TCRs come from an adult man with Graves' ophthalmopathy. The CDR3 runs from the conserved cysteine through the conserved F or W. D genes are given only for firm matches. Where a row states a size, it is once, few, many or the class of an expanded clone; other rows omit it.

TRBJ1-5 NA NA TRBV20-1 CSARVGEGNQPQHF TGCAGTGCTAGAGTAGGCGAAGGGAATCAGCCCCAGCATTTT
TRBJ2-6 TRBD1 many TRBV10-3 CAIRNGQDSSGANVLTF TGTGCCATCAGGAATGGACAGGACAGCTCTGGGGCCAACGTCCTGACTTTC
TRBJ1-2 TRBD1 few TRBV18 CASSPDRIDYGYTF TGTGCCAGCTCGCCGGACAGGATCGACTATGGCTACACCTTC
TRBJ2-7 NA few TRBV6-2/TRBV6-3 CASSSRQASSYEQYF TGTGCCAGCAGTTCTCGACAGGCGAGCTCCTACGAGCAGTACTTC
TRBJ2-2 TRBD1 many TRBV6-1 CASSGGTGIAGELFF TGTGCCAGCAGTGGCGGGACAGGTATTGCCGGGGAGCTGTTTTTT
TRBJ2-5 TRBD2 many TRBV2 CASSEQGLAQETQYF TGTGCCAGCAGTGAGCAGGGACTAGCCCAAGAGACCCAGTACTTC
TRBJ2-7 TRBD1 NA TRBV11-2 CASSYQLTGTGIGYEQYF TGTGCCAGCAGCTACCAATTAACCGGGACAGGGATCGGGTACGAGCAGTACTTC
TRBJ1-5 TRBD1 many TRBV2 CASRPETGAQPQHF TGTGCCAGCAGGCCCGAGACAGGGGCTCAGCCCCAGCATTTT
TRBJ1-5 NA many TRBV4-1 CASSQDWGWNQPQHF TGCGCCAGCAGCCAAGATTGGGGGTGGAATCAGCCCCAGCATTTT
TRBJ2-5 NA NA TRBV15 CATSVTGPETQYF TGTGCCACCAGCGTTACAGGGCCGGAGACCCAGTATTTC
TRBJ1-5 NA many TRBV9 CASSVGTGVNQPQHF TGTGCCAGCAGCGTAGGCACCGGGGTCAATCAGCCCCAGCATTTT